This T cell receptor beta chain was recorded in a study of blood T cell repertoires in COVID-19. The wider study: Acute and convalescent COVID-19 specimens originated in the United States, Italy and Spain.

Original methodology: Amplified reference gene primers provided the basis for estimating nucleated cell counts. Some clones are missing from TCRdb's copy, which holds only in-frame ones; the method was immunoSEQ multiplex PCR. V, J and clone size were drawn from that table, and D and trimming were deduced from the DNA. The sample lists approximately 200,000 clones; 75% to 90% were seen once. Participants were aged about 18 to 90 years, lived in 24 US areas, and enrolled virtually. Trimming took 2 bases from V and 10 from J; bases not matched to a gene: 9. The CDR3 sequence is 16 residues long. Germline CDR1 SGHRS, CDR2 YFSETQ.

The sample was PBMCs or T cells enriched from blood (not recorded which). The TCR comes from a man aged 40-49 years who had recovered from COVID-19. The chain couples TRBV5-1 to TRBJ1-6; 10 positions agree with TRBD1. For the CDR3, the DNA is TGCGCCAGCAGCTTAACGGGACAGGGGACGGGGTCACCCCTCCACTTT. Amino acids: CASSLTGQGTGSPLHF. The variable domain in full, with the rest retrieved from reference TRBV5-1 and TRBJ1-6, is KAGVTQTPRYLIKTRGQQVTLSCSPISGHRSVSWYQQTPGQGLQFLFEYFSETQRNKGNFPGRFSGRQFSNSRSEMNVSTLELGDSALYLCASSLTGQGTGSPLHFGNGTRLTVT.